The 10 T cell receptor beta chains presented below share a single source sample, sequenced in a study of T cells in women clearing cervical HPV infection. Sequencing used immunoSEQ multiplex PCR; TCRdb keeps in-frame clones, though not all of them. This table holds about 37,000 clones. The sequenced sample consisted of blood buffy coat. The receptors shown here come from a woman aged 18-70 years with a cervical HPV16 infection that either progressed to CIN3+ or cleared (not recorded which).

About this clone: The CDR3 end lies 3 residues beyond the end of the read and is filled in from the germline J gene. The chain links TRBV24-1 to TRBJ1-2, with 7 nucleotides matching TRBD1. V shed 3 bases and J 5 bases; nucleotides not matched to a gene: 11. The germline V gene encodes CDR1 KGHDR and CDR2 SFDVKD. This CDR3 region has 16 residues. CDR3 DNA (partial): TGTGCCACCAGTGATCCTTCGGGACAGTACCCTTATGGC. This gives the protein CATSDPSGQYPYG. Given in full, the CDR3 is CATSDPSGQYPYGYTF.

Concerning this clone itself: The read finishes 3 residues shy of the CDR3 end, and the germline J gene is used to complete it. V is TRBV7-3 and J is TRBJ2-1; the D gene is possibly TRBD1 (5 bases). The germline V and J ends were trimmed by 2 bases and 1 base, with 12 bases remaining between them. This CDR3 region has 16 residues. Per germline, CDR1 SGHTA and CDR2 FQGTGA. The CDR3 DNA, read in part, is TGTGCCAGCAGCTTAGCGCTAGGGGCGTCCTACAATGAG. It specifies CASSLALGASYNE. The full-length CDR3 reads as CASSLALGASYNEQFF.

As for this clone: Read coverage stops 3 residues before the CDR3 terminus; the germline J gene supplies the remainder. This chain joins TRBV19 and TRBJ2-4, with a tentative D call TRBD2 (7 bases). Germline CDR1 and CDR2: LNHDA and SQIVND (reference sequence). The CDR3 is 15 amino acids. V was clipped by 5 bases and J by 8 bases, with 19 bases between them. CDR3 residues: CASSEGGAPDYIQYF. Incomplete CDR3 DNA: TGTGCCAGTAGTGAGGGGGGGGCCCCTGACTACATT.

With respect to this clone: The sequence runs out 3 residues before the end of the CDR3; the remainder is reconstructed from the germline J gene. The chain carries TRBV11-3 and TRBJ1-6; TRBD1 agrees at 8 bases. The V gene end was trimmed by 5 bases and the J gene end by 9 bases; junction bases not matched to a gene: 6. Per germline, CDR1 SGHNT and CDR2 YENEEA. CDR3 length: 14 amino acids. This CDR3 reads CASSLQGAGSPLHF. CDR3 DNA (partial): TGTGCCAGCAGCCTTCAGGGGGCCGGTTCACCC. Supplemented by reference TRBV11-3 and TRBJ1-6, the full variable domain reads EAGVVQSPRYKIIEKKQPVAFWCNPISGHNTLYWYLQNLGQGPELLIRYENEEAVDDSQLPKDRFSAERLKGVDSTLKIQPAELGDSAVYLCASSLQGAGSPLHFGNGTRLTVT.

About this clone: The read finishes 3 residues shy of the CDR3 end, and the germline J gene is used to complete it. This chain joins TRBV6-1 and TRBJ1-2, with TRBD1 matching over 7 bases. Germline CDR1 and CDR2: MNHNS and SASEGT. The CDR3 spans 15 residues. After removal of 4 bases from V and 4 bases from J, the junction contained 9 bases not matched to a gene. CDR3 bases read: TGTGCCAGCAGTGTAACAGGGGAGAGGAGCTATGGC. Translation gives CASSVTGERSYG. From start to end, the CDR3 is CASSVTGERSYGYTF.

A word on this clone: The read is 3 residues too short to cover the CDR3 end, so that end is filled in from the germline J gene. The rearrangement links TRBV18 to TRBJ1-1; 7 bases line up with TRBD1. Germline CDR1 and CDR2: KGHSH and LQKENI. V dropped 3 bases and J dropped 2; count of bases not matched to a gene: 6. This CDR3 contains 15 residues. The part of the CDR3 DNA that was read is TGTGCCAGCTCACCTTGGGGACAGTATAACACTGAA. Translation gives CASSPWGQYNTE. The full-length CDR3 reads as CASSPWGQYNTEAFF.

A word on this clone: The read is 3 residues too short to cover the CDR3 end, so that end is filled in from the germline J gene. The chain uses TRBV29-1 and TRBJ2-3; maybe TRBD1 (5 bases). Trimming shortened V by 1 base and J by 2 bases, and 16 bases separated the two germline ends. CDR3 length: 16 amino acids. Germline CDR1 is SQVTM and CDR2 is ANQGSEA. CDR3: CSVEGVGQGHTDTQYF. The DNA read from the CDR3 is TGCAGCGTTGAAGGGGTGGGGCAGGGCCACACAGATACG.

Note on this clone: Sequencing ends 3 residues short of the CDR3 end; the germline J gene provides the rest. The chain recombines TRBV19 with TRBJ1-5; 8 positions agree with TRBD1. Looked up from germline, CDR1 is LNHDA and CDR2 is SQIVND (reference sequence). Trimming removed 1 base from V and 7 bases from J; junction bases left unmatched: 6. This CDR3 comprises 15 residues. CDR3 amino acids: CASSIGQGASQPQHF. CDR3 DNA, as far as it was read: TGTGCCAGTAGTATAGGTCAGGGGGCATCCCAGCCC.

A remark on this clone: The CDR3 end falls 3 residues outside the read, so it is completed with the germline J gene. The chain has TRBV7-7 and TRBJ1-1; no clear D gene. The germline V gene encodes CDR1 SSHAT and CDR2 FNYEAQ (reference sequence). Trimming removed 1 base at V and 4 bases at J, with 7 bases between. This CDR3 contains 13 residues. The CDR3 bases that were read are TGTGCCAGCAGCTTAGGTACCGGCACTGAA. This gives the protein CASSLGTGTE. The complete CDR3 sequence is CASSLGTGTEAFF.

On this clone itself: The read ends 3 residues early relative to the CDR3; the germline J gene fills the gap. The J gene is TRBJ2-3, the V gene TRBV7-2; D uncertain. Germline V gives CDR1 SGHTA, CDR2 FQGNSA. The CDR3 contains 11 residues. CDR3 bases read: TGTGCCAGCAGTTACCAGGAGACG. Protein: CASSYQET. The whole CDR3 is CASSYQETQYF. Supplemented by reference TRBV7-2 and TRBJ2-3, the full variable domain reads GAGVSQSPSNKVTEKGKDVELRCDPISGHTALYWYRQSLGQGLEFLIYFQGNSAPDKSGLPSDRFSAERTGGSVSTLTIQRTQQEDSAVYLCASSYQETQYFGPGTRLTVL.